This TCR beta chain was captured by sequencing in a study of blood T cell repertoires in COVID-19. Background on the study: Acute and convalescent COVID-19 samples came from the United States, Italy and Spain.

Measured with immunoSEQ multiplex PCR; TCRdb has only the in-frame clones, and not every one. The table has about 220,000 clones, roughly 80% seen once. The sequence was collected from a man in his thirties or forties with active or convalescent COVID-19. The sequencing sample was made of peripheral blood.

The CDR3 coding sequence is TGTGCCAGCAGTTTGAGGGACTACGAGCAGTACTTC. Protein product: CASSLRDYEQYF. The chain has TRBV28 and TRBJ2-7; D possibly corresponds to TRBD2 (5 bases). Germline CDR1 MDHEN, CDR2 SYDVKM. This CDR3 contains 12 residues. Trimming shortened V by 3 bases and J by 3 bases, and 6 bases separated the two germline ends. The whole variable domain, filled in from reference TRBV28 and TRBJ2-7, reads DVKVTQSSRYLVKRTGEKVFLECVQDMDHENMFWYRQDPGLGLRLIYFSYDVKMKEKGDIPEGYSVSREKKERFSLILESASTNQTSMYLCASSLRDYEQYFGPGTRLTVT.